These 11 T cell receptor beta chains came from one sample sequenced in a study of T cells in Graves' hyperthyroidism and ophthalmopathy (dated by TCRdb to the late 2010s). The receptor library was made with multiplex PCR. Sequencing was performed on an Illumina HiSeq 2000. The TCR beta CDR3 regions were amplified from RNA transcripts. A first-round RT-PCR of the TCR CDR3 used the HTBI primer set with the Qiagen OneStep RT-PCR kit. The raw public reads went through TCRdb reprocessing: fastp at Q25, MiXCR clone calling, in-frame beta chains kept. Records with the same CDR3 protein are collapsed into one entry carrying the most frequent genes and DNA. The sample data list around 370,000 distinct CDR3 sequences, and around 20% of these were observed just once. 40% to 45% of the sample goes to the ten largest clones. The sequenced material came from blood. The receptors were sampled from a man younger than 35 with Graves' ophthalmopathy.

This clonotype was seen ten or more times. This chain joins TRBV2 and TRBJ1-6; 8 bases align to TRBD1. CDR1 and CDR2 (germline): SNHLY, FYNNEI. V shed 10 bases, J shed 15 bases, and the junction held 11 bases outside the gene matches. This CDR3 spans 12 amino acids. CDR3 coding DNA: TGTGCCACGGGGACAGGCCGGTCGGTCCTCCACTTT. Encoded protein: CATGTGRSVLHF.

This clonotype has a handful of counts. The chain links TRBV28 to TRBJ1-5; 9 nucleotides line up with TRBD1. This CDR3 has 15 amino acids. J lost 4 bases, V lost 5 bases, and 6 bases had no gene match. Germline assignment: CDR1 MDHEN and CDR2 SYDVKM. The chain's CDR3 is CASSPRGQGNQPQHF. CDR3 nucleotides: TGTGCCAGCAGTCCGCGTGGACAGGGGAATCAGCCCCAGCATTTT.

The rearrangement uses TRBV2 and TRBJ2-3; possible D gene TRBD1, 6 bases. Trimming pared 4 bases from V and 5 bases from J, leaving 16 bases between. In germline, CDR1 is SNHLY, CDR2 FYNNEI. The CDR3 extends over 15 amino acids. The CDR3 nucleotides read TGTGCCAGCAGTGGGCAGGGGAGTATGGTAGATACGCAGTATTTT. Translated: CASSGQGSMVDTQYF.

This clonotype was seen only a few times. The genes are TRBV7-9 and TRBJ1-1; D is unclear. The germline V gene has CDR1 SEHNR and CDR2 FQNEAQ (reference sequence). Trimming removed 5 bases from V and 1 base from J, with 14 bases in between. The CDR3 runs 15 residues. Written as DNA, the CDR3 is TGTGCCAGCAGCCCCCTTCCCTCGGGGAACACTGAAGCTTTCTTT. Translating it yields CASSPLPSGNTEAFF. Full variable domain (rest looked up from reference TRBV7-9 and TRBJ1-1): DTGVSQNPRHKITKRGQNVTFRCDPISEHNRLYWYRQTLGQGPEFLTYFQNEAQLEKSRLLSDRFSAERPKGSFSTLEIQRTEQGDSAMYLCASSPLPSGNTEAFFGQGTRLTVV.

This clonotype was detected a few times. The V call is TRBV2, the J call TRBJ2-7, with D possibly being TRBD1 or TRBD2 (5 bases each). The CDR3 spans 13 residues. The ends were cut back, 6 bases at V and 2 bases at J, with 11 bases in the middle. Per germline, CDR1 SNHLY and CDR2 FYNNEI. Here the CDR3 reads CASRGDAAYEQYF. The CDR3 DNA reads TGTGCCAGCAGGGGGGACGCGGCCTACGAGCAGTACTTC.

This clonotype appeared a few times. The chain combines TRBV5-4 with TRBJ1-1; unclear D gene. CDR1 and CDR2 from the germline V gene are SGHNT and YYREEE (reference sequence). Trimming removed 1 base at V and 8 bases at J, with 9 bases between. This CDR3 is 12 amino acids long. This CDR3 is CASSLPNSEAFF. Written as DNA, the CDR3 is TGTGCCAGCAGCTTGCCTAACTCAGAAGCTTTCTTT.

This clonotype was recorded at least ten times. This chain connects TRBV5-1 to TRBJ2-1; D may correspond to TRBD1 or TRBD2 (5 bases each). The CDR3 consists of 16 residues. V was trimmed by 2 bases and J by 5 bases, leaving 17 bases between them. Germline V lookup: CDR1 SGHRS, CDR2 YFSETQ. CDR3 sequence reads: CASSFEAYRGDNEQFF. In DNA, the CDR3 is TGCGCCAGCAGCTTTGAGGCTTACCGAGGGGACAATGAGCAGTTCTTC.

This clonotype was detected many times. The chain has TRBV3-1 and TRBJ1-5; D remains ambiguous. The V gene lost 2 bases and the J gene lost 3 bases, with 5 bases spanning the gap. Germline CDR1 is LGHDT and CDR2 is YNNKEL (reference sequence). There are 13 residues in the CDR3. The CDR3 coding sequence is TGTGCCAGCAGCCAACAGTACAATCAGCCCCAGCATTTT. Protein sequence: CASSQQYNQPQHF. Full variable domain (missing parts from reference TRBV3-1 and TRBJ1-5): DTAVSQTPKYLVTQMGNDKSIKCEQNLGHDTMYWYKQDSKKFLKIMFSYNNKELIINETVPNRFSPKSPDKAHLNLHINSLELGDSAVYFCASSQQYNQPQHFGDGTRLSIL.

The table lists this clonotype with many counts. The V gene is TRBV2, the J gene TRBJ1-1; the D is unclear. Germline V gene data show CDR1 as SNHLY and CDR2 as FYNNEI. Trimming removed 4 bases at V and 1 base at J, with 7 bases between. CDR3 length: 13 residues. The CDR3 spells CASSGAGNTEAFF. In DNA form, the CDR3 reads TGTGCCAGCAGTGGGGCAGGGAACACTGAAGCTTTCTTT.

This clonotype was detected a few times. V gene TRBV6-1 combines with J gene TRBJ2-7; D is possibly TRBD2 (5 bases). Looked up from germline, CDR1 is MNHNS and CDR2 is SASEGT. Trimming left V 7 bases short and J 0 bases short, with 13 bases between. The CDR3 loop spans 14 amino acids. The CDR3 region is CASTPGINSYEQYF. The CDR3, as DNA: TGTGCCAGCACCCCCGGGATTAACTCCTACGAGCAGTACTTC.

This clonotype was found a few times. The chain combines TRBV4-1 with TRBJ2-7; 9 nucleotides line up with TRBD2. This CDR3 has 14 residues. Trimming removed 3 bases from V and 3 bases from J; junction bases left unmatched: 3. Germline CDR1 and CDR2: MGHRA and YSYEKL. Here the CDR3 DNA reads TGCGCCAGCAGCCAGGCGGGGGGGATCTACGAGCAGTACTTC. It yields the protein CASSQAGGIYEQYF.